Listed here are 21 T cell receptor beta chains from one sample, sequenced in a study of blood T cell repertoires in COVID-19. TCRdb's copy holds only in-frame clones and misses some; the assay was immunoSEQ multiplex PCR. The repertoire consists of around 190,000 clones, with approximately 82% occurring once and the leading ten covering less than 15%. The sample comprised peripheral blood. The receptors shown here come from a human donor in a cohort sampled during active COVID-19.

The CDR3 nucleotides read TGTGCCAGCAGTCCTCAGACTAGCGGTAGGGGAGGGACCCAGTACTTC. Residues: CASSPQTSGRGGTQYF. The chain employs TRBV27 and TRBJ2-5; TRBD2 aligns across 9 bases. This CDR3 is built from 16 residues. Trimming removed 5 bases from V and 7 bases from J; junction bases left unmatched: 14. Looked up from germline, CDR1 is MNHEY and CDR2 is SMNVEV (reference sequence).

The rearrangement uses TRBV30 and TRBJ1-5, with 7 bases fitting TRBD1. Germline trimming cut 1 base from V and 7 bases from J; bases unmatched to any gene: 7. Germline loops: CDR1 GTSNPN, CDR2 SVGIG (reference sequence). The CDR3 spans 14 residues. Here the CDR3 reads CAWSGGQLNQPQHF. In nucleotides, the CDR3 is TGTGCCTGGAGTGGGGGACAGTTAAACCAGCCCCAGCATTTT.

The CDR3 region has the DNA TGTGCCACCAGTGCCACCGGGACTAGCGCTTATACGCAGTATTTT. Amino acid sequence: CATSATGTSAYTQYF. The chain links TRBV24-1 to TRBJ2-3; 10 nucleotides align to TRBD2. The V gene end was trimmed by 5 bases and the J gene end by 7 bases; junction bases not matched to a gene: 8. The CDR3 is made up of 15 amino acids. The germline CDR1 and CDR2 sequences are KGHDR and SFDVKD.

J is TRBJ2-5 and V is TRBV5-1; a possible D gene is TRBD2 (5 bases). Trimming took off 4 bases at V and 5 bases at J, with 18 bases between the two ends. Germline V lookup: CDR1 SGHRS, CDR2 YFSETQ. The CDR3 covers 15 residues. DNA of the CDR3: TGCGCCAGCAGCAATGGACTCATCCTGCAGGAGACCCAGTACTTC. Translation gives CASSNGLILQETQYF.

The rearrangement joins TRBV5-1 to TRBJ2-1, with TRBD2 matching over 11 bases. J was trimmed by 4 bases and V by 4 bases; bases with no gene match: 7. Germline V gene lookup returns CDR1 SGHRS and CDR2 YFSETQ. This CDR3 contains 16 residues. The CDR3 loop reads CASSALTSGVYNEQFF. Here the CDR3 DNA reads TGCGCCAGCAGCGCACTGACTAGCGGGGTTTACAATGAGCAGTTCTTC.

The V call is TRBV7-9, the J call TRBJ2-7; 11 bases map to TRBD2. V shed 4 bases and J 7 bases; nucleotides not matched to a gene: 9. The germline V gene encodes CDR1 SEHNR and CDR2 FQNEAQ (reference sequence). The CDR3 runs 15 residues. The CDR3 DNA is TGTGCCAGCAGCTCGGGACTAGCGGCGGCGGGGGAGCAGTACTTC. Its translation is CASSSGLAAAGEQYF. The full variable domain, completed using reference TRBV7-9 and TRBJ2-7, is DTGVSQNPRHKITKRGQNVTFRCDPISEHNRLYWYRQTLGQGPEFLTYFQNEAQLEKSRLLSDRFSAERPKGSFSTLEIQRTEQGDSAMYLCASSSGLAAAGEQYFGPGTRLTVT.

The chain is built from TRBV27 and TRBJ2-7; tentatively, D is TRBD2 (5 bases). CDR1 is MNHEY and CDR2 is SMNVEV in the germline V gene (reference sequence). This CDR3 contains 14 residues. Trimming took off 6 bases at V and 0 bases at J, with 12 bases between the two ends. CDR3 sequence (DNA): TGTGCCAGCAGGAGAAGCGGAGGCTCCTACGAGCAGTACTTC. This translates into CASRRSGGSYEQYF.

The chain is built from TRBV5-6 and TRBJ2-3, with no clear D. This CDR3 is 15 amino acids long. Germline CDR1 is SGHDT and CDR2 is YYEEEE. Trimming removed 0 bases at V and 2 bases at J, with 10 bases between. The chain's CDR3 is CASSLAGKHTDTQYF. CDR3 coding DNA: TGTGCCAGCAGCTTGGCAGGCAAGCACACAGATACGCAGTATTTT. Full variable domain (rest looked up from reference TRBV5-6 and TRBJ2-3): DAGVTQSPTHLIKTRGQQVTLRCSPKSGHDTVSWYQQALGQGPQFIFQYYEEEERQRGNFPDRFSGHQFPNYSSELNVNALLLGDSALYLCASSLAGKHTDTQYFGPGTRLTVL.

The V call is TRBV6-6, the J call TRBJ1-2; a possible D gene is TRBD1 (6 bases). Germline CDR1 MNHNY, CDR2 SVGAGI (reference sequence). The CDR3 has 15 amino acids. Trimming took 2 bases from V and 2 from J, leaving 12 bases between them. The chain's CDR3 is CASSYIGGVNYGYTF. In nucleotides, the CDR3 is TGTGCCAGCAGTTACATTGGGGGCGTAAACTATGGCTACACCTTC.

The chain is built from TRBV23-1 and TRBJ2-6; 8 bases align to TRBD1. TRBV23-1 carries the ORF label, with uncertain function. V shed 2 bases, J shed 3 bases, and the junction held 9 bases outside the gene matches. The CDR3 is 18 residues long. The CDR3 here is CASSQKGQGCCGANVLTF. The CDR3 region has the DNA TGCGCCAGCAGTCAAAAAGGACAGGGCTGCTGTGGGGCCAACGTCCTGACTTTC.

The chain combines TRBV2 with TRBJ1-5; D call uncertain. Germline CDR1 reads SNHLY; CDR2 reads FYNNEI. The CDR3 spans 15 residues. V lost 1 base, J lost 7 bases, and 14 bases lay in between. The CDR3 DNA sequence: TGTGCCAGCAGTGAAGGGGCGGGTCATGGCCAGCCCCAGCATTTT. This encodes CASSEGAGHGQPQHF.

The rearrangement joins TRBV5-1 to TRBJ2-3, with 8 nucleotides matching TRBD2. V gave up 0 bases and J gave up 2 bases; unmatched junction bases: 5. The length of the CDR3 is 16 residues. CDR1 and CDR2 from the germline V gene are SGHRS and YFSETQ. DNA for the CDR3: TGCGCCAGCAGCTTGGTTATAGCGGGACCCACAGATACGCAGTATTTT. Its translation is CASSLVIAGPTDTQYF.

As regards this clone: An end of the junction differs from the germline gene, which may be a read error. In nucleotides, the CDR3 is TGTGCCAGCAGGGAAGGACAGGGAGTGAATTCACCCCTCCACTTT. Encoded protein: CASREGQGVNSPLHF. The chain uses TRBV6-1 and TRBJ1-6; 8 bases line up with TRBD1. Germline CDR1 and CDR2: MNHNS and SASEGT. The CDR3 spans 15 residues.

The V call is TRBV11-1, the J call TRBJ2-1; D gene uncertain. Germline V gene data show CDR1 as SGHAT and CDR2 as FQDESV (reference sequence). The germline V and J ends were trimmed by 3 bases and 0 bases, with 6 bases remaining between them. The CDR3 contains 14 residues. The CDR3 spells CASSFYSSYNEQFF. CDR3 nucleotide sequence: TGTGCCAGCAGCTTTTACAGCTCCTACAATGAGCAGTTCTTC.

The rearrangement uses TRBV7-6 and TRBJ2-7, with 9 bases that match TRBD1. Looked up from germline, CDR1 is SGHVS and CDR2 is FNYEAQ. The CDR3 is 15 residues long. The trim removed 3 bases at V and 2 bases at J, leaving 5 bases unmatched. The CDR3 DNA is TGTGCCAGCAGCTTCGGACAGGGGACCACCTACGAGCAGTACTTC. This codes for CASSFGQGTTYEQYF.

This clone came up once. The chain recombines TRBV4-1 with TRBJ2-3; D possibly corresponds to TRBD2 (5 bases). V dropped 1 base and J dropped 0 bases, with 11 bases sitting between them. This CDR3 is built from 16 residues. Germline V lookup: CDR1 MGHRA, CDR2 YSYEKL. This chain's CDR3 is CASSQVSRTSTDTQYF. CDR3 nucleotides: TGCGCCAGCAGCCAAGTCTCTCGGACTAGCACAGATACGCAGTATTTT.

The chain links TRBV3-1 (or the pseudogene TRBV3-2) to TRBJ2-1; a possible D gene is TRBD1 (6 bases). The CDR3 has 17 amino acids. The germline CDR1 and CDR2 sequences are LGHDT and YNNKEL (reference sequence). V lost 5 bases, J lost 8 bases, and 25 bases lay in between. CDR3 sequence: CASSSQAPDSAWDEQFF. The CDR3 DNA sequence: TGTGCCAGCAGCTCACAGGCCCCGGACAGCGCCTGGGATGAGCAGTTCTTC.

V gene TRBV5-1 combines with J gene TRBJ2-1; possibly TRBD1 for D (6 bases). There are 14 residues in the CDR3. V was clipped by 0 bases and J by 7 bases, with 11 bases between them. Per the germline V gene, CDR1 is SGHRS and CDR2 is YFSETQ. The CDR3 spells CASSLDRVVNEQFF. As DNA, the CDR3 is TGCGCCAGCAGCTTGGACAGGGTTGTTAATGAGCAGTTCTTC.

DNA of the CDR3: TGTGCCAGCAGCCTTCCCTCCGGTATCGGAAACACCATATATTTT. Translated: CASSLPSGIGNTIYF. This chain uses TRBV3-1 (or the pseudogene TRBV3-2) with TRBJ1-3; D is unclear. The germline V gene has CDR1 LGHDT and CDR2 YNNKEL (reference sequence). The CDR3 length is 15 residues. The germline V and J ends were trimmed by 4 bases and 4 bases, with 14 bases remaining between them.

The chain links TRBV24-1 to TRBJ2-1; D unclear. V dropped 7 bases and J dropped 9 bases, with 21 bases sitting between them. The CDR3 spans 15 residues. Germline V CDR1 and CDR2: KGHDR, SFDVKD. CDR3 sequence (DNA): TGTGCCACCAGCCTTGGATCCGGTTGGGCAACTGAGCAGTTCTTC. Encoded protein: CATSLGSGWATEQFF.

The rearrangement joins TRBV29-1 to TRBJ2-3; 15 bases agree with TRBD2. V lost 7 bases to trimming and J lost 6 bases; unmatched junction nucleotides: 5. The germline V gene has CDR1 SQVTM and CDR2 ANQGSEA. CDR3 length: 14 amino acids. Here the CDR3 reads CSAGTSGRMDTQYF. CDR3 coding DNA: TGCAGCGCCGGGACTAGCGGGAGGATGGATACGCAGTATTTT.